The source of this T cell receptor (beta chain) is a study of T cell responses to AZD1222 COVID-19 vaccine (dated by TCRdb to about 2021). Regarding the research as a whole: Because spike-specific TCR depth and breadth did not differ between the two schedules, AZD1222 recipients who got a second dose at roughly 4 weeks were pooled with those who got a second dose at roughly 12 weeks. A total of just over 230 trial participants underwent TCR sequencing, of whom around 210 had received two doses of AZD1222 and about 25 had received two doses of the MenACWY control vaccine. Enrollment into the trials was organized by age into subgroups of 18-55, 56-69 and 70-plus years, and those subgroups contained approximately 150, 30 and 60 TCR-sequenced participants, respectively. On the study overall, not on this receptor specifically: The 56-69-year group was small, and its depth increase did not reach significance, likely because of low power. Conclusions about previously exposed vaccinees are limited because only a handful of AZD1222 recipients were SARS-CoV-2 seropositive at baseline. Participants were mostly white British, with more females than males. The authors suggested clonal diversity may have been underestimated. A significant rise in spike-specific TCR breadth and depth was observed after two AZD1222 doses relative to day 0 and relative to MenACWY recipients. Reportedly, close to half of the unique spike-specific TCRs recognized epitopes lying outside the regions that are mutated in the B.1.351 and B.1.1.7 variants. Because no day 14 peak-response samples were available, the repertoires could be characterized only after the peak T cell response. Vaccine-associated CD4 TCRs spanned the whole spike protein, with dominant responses in regions 160-218 and 743-854.

In this sample, this clone turned up once. The antigen it binds to is not known. One base away there is no much larger clone; base qualities are not given. Taken from the germline V gene (reference sequence), the CDR1 and CDR2 loops are MNHEY and SMNVEV. V gives up 1 base and J gives up 0 bases, and the segment between their germline ends measures 10 bases. The CDR3 has 16 amino acids, counting the end cysteine and phenylalanine. Only CDR3 DNA remains: 48 bases, in frame from the first base. The CDR3 regions of human TCRbeta chains were subjected to immunosequencing. Turning to the authors' computational methods: Repertoire TCRs were checked for matches against a reference library of SARS-CoV-2-specific TCRs that had been generated using the MIRA antigen-specificity platform. Breadth was defined as the fraction of unique TCRs that were SARS-CoV-2-associated. Depth was defined as the fraction of total T cells that were SARS-CoV-2-associated. Using the MIRA data, each spike-specific TCR was mapped to the spike region that the TCR reacts to and placed in a CD4 or CD8 class. Log10-transformed breadth and depth values were compared by one-way ANOVA with Sidak's multiple comparisons tests. The table comes from immuneACCESS by way of TCRdb, which keeps in-frame sequences with V and J called. Part of the clones is missing from these tables; in studies checked, under half for an unresolved V gene and the rest for unknown reasons. Clonal size and the V and J genes are those of that table, whereas D and trimming came from the DNA. Counted in this sample were around 110,000 clones; 93% of them appeared once. The top ten clones comprise 2.5% to 3.5% of the sample.

The time point tag for this specimen amounts to: baseline before first vaccination. Vaccinee samples came from UK trials COV001 and COV002, including a single-blind randomized controlled phase 2/3 trial of AZD1222 (ChAdOx1 nCoV-19) in healthy adults. For TCRbeta chain sequencing, PBMC samples were collected from trial participants at day 0 and at day 28 after the second dose. This sequence originates from an adult in good health. Here the sequenced sample was peripheral blood, taken on day 0 of AZD1222 vaccination. The rearranged segments are TRBV27 and TRBJ1-5; no D gene is confidently identified. The CDR3: CASSLYGRNSNQPQHF. The bases are TGTGCCAGCAGTTTATACGGACGTAATAGCAATCAGCCCCAGCATTTT.